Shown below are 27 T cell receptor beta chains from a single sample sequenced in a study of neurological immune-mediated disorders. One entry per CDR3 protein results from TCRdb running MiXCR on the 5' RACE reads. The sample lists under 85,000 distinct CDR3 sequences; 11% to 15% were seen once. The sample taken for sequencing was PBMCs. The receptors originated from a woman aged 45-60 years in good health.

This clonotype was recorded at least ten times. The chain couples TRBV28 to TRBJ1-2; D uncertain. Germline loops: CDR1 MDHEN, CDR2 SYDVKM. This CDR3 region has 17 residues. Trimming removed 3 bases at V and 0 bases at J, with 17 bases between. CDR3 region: CASSLMAELDPNYGYTF. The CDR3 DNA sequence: TGTGCCAGCAGTTTGATGGCAGAGCTAGACCCTAACTATGGCTACACCTTC.

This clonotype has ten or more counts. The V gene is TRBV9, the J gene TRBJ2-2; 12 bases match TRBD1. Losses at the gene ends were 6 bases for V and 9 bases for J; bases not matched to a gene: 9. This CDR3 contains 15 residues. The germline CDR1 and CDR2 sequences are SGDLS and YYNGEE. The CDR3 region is CASNRLGQGAWELFF. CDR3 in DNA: TGTGCCAGCAACAGACTGGGACAGGGGGCCTGGGAGCTGTTTTTT.

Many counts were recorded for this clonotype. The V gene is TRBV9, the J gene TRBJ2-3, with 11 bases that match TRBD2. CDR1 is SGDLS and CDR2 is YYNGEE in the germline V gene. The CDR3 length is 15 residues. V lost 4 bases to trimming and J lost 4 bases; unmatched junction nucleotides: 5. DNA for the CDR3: TGTGCCAGCAGCTCCACTAGCGGGAGCTCAGATACGCAGTATTTT. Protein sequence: CASSSTSGSSDTQYF. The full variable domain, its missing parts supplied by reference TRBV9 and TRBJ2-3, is DSGVTQTPKHLITATGQRVTLRCSPRSGDLSVYWYQQSLDQGLQFLIQYYNGEERAKGNILERFSAQQFPDLHSELNLSSLELGDSALYFCASSSTSGSSDTQYFGPGTRLTVL.

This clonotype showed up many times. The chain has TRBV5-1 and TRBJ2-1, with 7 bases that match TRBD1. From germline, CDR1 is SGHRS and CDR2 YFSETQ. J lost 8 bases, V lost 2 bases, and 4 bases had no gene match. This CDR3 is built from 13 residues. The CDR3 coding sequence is TGCGCCAGCAGCTTTGGACAGGCCGATGAGCAGTTCTTC. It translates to CASSFGQADEQFF. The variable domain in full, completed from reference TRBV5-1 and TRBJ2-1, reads KAGVTQTPRYLIKTRGQQVTLSCSPISGHRSVSWYQQTPGQGLQFLFEYFSETQRNKGNFPGRFSGRQFSNSRSEMNVSTLELGDSALYLCASSFGQADEQFFGPGTRLTVL.

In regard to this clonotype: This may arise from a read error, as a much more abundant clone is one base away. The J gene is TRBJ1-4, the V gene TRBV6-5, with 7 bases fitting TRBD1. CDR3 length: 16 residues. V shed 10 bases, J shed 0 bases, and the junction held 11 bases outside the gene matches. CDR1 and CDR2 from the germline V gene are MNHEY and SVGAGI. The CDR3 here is CAIAGTVNPTNEKLFF. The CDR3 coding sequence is TGTGCCATCGCCGGGACAGTCAACCCAACTAATGAAAAACTGTTTTTT.

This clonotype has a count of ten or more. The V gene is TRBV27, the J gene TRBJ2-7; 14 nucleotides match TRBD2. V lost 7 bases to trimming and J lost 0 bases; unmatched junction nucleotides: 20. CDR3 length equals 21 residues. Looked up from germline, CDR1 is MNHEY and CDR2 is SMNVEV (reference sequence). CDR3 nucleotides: TGTGCCAGCACAAGCTCGGTCAGAGGGGGACTAGCGGGAGCTCACTCCTACGAGCAGTACTTC. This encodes CASTSSVRGGLAGAHSYEQYF.

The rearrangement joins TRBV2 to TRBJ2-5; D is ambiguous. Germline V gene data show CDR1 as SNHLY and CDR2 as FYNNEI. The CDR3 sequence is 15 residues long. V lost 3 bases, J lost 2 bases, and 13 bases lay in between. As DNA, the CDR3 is TGTGCCAGCAGTGAGGGCGATCATCCTCAAGAGACCCAGTACTTC. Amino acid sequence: CASSEGDHPQETQYF.

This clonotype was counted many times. The DNA of the CDR3 is TGTGCCAGCGGGCCCCAGCTCGACGAGCAGTACTTC. Its protein is CASGPQLDEQYF. The rearrangement uses TRBV28 and TRBJ2-7; D unclear. Germline V gives CDR1 MDHEN, CDR2 SYDVKM. The CDR3 has 12 amino acids. V gave up 8 bases and J gave up 5 bases, with 13 bases separating them.

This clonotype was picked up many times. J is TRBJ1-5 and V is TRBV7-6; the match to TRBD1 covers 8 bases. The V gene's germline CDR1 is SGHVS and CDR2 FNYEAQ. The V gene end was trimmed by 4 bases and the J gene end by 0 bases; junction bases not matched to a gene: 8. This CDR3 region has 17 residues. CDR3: CASSCRTGRYSNQPQHF. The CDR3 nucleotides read TGTGCCAGCAGCTGCAGGACAGGGAGATATAGCAATCAGCCCCAGCATTTT.

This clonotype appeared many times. CDR3 in DNA: TGTGCCAGCAGCCCACCCAGGGGGTACGAGCAGTACTTC. Protein sequence: CASSPPRGYEQYF. The gene calls are TRBV5-5 and TRBJ2-7; 7 bases fit TRBD1. Germline assignment: CDR1 SGHKS and CDR2 YYEKEE (reference sequence). CDR3 length: 13 residues. The V and J ends lost 4 bases and 4 bases, in that order; junction bases with no gene match: 5. Full variable domain (rest looked up from reference TRBV5-5 and TRBJ2-7): DAGVTQSPTHLIKTRGQQVTLRCSPISGHKSVSWYQQVLGQGPQFIFQYYEKEERGRGNFPDRFSARQFPNYSSELNVNALLLGDSALYLCASSPPRGYEQYFGPGTRLTVT.

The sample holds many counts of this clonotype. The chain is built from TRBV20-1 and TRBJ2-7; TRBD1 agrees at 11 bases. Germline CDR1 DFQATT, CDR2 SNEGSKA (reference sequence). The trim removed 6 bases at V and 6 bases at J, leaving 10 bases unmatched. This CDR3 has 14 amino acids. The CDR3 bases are TGCAGTGCCCCACTCCCGGGACAGGGGGGCGAGCAGTACTTC. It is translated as CSAPLPGQGGEQYF.

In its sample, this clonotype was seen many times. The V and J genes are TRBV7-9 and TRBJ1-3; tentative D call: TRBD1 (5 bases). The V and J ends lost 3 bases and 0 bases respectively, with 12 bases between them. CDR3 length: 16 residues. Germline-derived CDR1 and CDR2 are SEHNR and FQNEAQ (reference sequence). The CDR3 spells CASSLGRVFSGNTIYF. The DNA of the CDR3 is TGTGCCAGCAGCTTGGGCAGGGTCTTCTCTGGAAACACCATATATTTT.

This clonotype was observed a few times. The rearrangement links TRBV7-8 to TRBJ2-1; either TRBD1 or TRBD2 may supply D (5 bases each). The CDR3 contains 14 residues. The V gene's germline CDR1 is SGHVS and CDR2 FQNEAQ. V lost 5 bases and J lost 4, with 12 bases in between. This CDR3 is CASSTGTVYNEQFF. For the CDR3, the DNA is TGTGCCAGCAGCACCGGGACGGTATACAATGAGCAGTTCTTC.

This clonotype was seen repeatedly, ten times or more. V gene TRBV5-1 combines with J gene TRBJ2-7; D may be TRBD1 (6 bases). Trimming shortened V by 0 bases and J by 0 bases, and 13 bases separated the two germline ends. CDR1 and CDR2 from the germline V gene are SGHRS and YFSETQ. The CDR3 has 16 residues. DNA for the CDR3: TGCGCCAGCAGCTTGGCCCTGCAGGGGTTCTCCTACGAGCAGTACTTC. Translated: CASSLALQGFSYEQYF.

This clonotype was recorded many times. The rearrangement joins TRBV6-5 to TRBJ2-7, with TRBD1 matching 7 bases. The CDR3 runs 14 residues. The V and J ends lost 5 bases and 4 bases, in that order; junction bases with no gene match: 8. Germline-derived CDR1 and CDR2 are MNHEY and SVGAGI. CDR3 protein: CASSHRYRGYEQYF. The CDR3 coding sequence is TGTGCCAGCAGTCATAGATACAGGGGTTACGAGCAGTACTTC.

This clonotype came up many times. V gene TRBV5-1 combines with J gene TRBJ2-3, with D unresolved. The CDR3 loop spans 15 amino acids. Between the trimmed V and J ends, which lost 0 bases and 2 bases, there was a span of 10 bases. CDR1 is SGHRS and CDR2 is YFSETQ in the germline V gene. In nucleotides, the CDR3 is TGCGCCAGCAGCTTGGAGTCTTATAACACAGATACGCAGTATTTT. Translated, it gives CASSLESYNTDTQYF.

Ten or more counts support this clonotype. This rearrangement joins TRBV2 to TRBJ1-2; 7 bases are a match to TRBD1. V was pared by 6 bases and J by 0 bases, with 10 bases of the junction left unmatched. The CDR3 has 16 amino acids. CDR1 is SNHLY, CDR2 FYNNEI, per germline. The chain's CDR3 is CASRKNTGASNYGYTF. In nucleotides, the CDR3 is TGTGCCAGCAGGAAGAATACAGGGGCTTCTAACTATGGCTACACCTTC.

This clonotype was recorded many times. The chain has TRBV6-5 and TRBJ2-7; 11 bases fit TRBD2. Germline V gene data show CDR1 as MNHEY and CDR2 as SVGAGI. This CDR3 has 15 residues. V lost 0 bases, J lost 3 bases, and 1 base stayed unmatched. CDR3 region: CASSYSGTSGYEQYF. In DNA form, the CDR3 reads TGTGCCAGCAGTTACTCCGGGACTAGCGGCTACGAGCAGTACTTC.

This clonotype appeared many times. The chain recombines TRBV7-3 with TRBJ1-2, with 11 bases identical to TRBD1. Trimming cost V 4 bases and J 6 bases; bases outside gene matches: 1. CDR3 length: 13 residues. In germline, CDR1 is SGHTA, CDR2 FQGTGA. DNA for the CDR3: TGTGCCAGCAGCTCGGGACAGGGGGATGGCTACACCTTC. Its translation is CASSSGQGDGYTF.

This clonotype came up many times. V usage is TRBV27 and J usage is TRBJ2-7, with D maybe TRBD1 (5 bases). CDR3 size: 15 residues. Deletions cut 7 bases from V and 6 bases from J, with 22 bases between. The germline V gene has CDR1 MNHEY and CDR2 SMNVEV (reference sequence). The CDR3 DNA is TGTGCCAGCACCAGAAGGGGAACCTATTCGGGCGAGCAGTACTTC. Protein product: CASTRRGTYSGEQYF.

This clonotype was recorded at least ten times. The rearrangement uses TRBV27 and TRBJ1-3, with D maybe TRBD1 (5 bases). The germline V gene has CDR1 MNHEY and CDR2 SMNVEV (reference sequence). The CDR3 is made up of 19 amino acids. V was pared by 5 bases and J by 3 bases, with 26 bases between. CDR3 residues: CASSPEHQGRGLLGNTIYF. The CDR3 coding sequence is TGTGCCAGCAGTCCGGAGCATCAGGGAAGGGGCCTGCTTGGAAACACCATATATTTT.

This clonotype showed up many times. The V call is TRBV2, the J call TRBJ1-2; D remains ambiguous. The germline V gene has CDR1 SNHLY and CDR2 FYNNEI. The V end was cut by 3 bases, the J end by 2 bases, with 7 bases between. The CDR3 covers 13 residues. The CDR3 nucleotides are TGTGCCAGCAGTGATCAGTCAAACTATGGCTACACCTTC. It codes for CASSDQSNYGYTF.

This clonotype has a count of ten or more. CDR3 amino acids: CASRDPGLGYQPQHF. Written as DNA, the CDR3 is TGCGCCAGCAGAGATCCGGGGTTAGGGTATCAGCCCCAGCATTTT. V gene TRBV10-2 combines with J gene TRBJ1-5, with no clear D. The V end lost 6 bases, the J end lost 5 bases, and 17 bases lay between the germline ends. The germline V gene has CDR1 WSHSY and CDR2 SAAADI. The CDR3 loop spans 15 amino acids.

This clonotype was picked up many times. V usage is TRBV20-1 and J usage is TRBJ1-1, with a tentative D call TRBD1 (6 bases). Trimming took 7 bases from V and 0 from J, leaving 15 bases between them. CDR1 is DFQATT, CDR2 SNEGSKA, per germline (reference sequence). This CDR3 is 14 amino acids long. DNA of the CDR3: TGCAGTGGGCGAGGGGGGTCCCTGAACACTGAAGCTTTCTTT. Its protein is CSGRGGSLNTEAFF.

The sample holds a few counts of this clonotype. CDR3: CASSLRDSLNTEAFF. In nucleotides, the CDR3 is TGTGCCAGCAGTCTACGGGACAGTTTGAACACTGAAGCTTTCTTT. The genes are TRBV27 and TRBJ1-1; 7 bases fit TRBD1. From germline, CDR1 is MNHEY and CDR2 SMNVEV (reference sequence). Germline trimming cut 5 bases from V and 0 bases from J; bases unmatched to any gene: 6. This CDR3 comprises 15 residues.

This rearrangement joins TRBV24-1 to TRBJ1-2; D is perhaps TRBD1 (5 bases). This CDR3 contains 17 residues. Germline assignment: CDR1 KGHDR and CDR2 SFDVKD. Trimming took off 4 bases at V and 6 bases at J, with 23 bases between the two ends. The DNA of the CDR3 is TGTGCCACCAGTGAGGGCCAACGGGGCAGGAAGCCGAATGGCTACACCTTC. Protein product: CATSEGQRGRKPNGYTF.

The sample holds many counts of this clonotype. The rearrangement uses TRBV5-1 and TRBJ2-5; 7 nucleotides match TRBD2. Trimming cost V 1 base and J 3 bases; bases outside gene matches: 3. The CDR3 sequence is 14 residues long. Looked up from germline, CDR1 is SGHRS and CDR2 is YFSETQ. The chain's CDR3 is CASSLSGNKETQYF. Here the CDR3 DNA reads TGCGCCAGCAGCTTGAGCGGGAATAAAGAGACCCAGTACTTC.